The 16 T cell receptor beta chains listed next were all sequenced from one sample in a study of CD8 T cells in Susac syndrome. Random hexamers primed reverse transcription of roughly 0.5 to 1 ug RNA. TCRdb passed the immunoSEQ multiplex PCR reads through MiXCR, listing each CDR3 protein once. The data show just over 150,000 distinct CDR3 sequences, roughly 94% seen once. Sequencing was performed on CD8+ T cells from PBMCs. The receptors were gathered from a human donor with multiple sclerosis.

The chain is built from TRBV4-1 and TRBJ2-2, with 7 bases matching TRBD2. From germline, CDR1 is MGHRA and CDR2 YSYEKL. The ends lost 8 bases at V and 5 bases at J; junction bases unmatched: 11. The CDR3 runs 15 residues. As DNA, the CDR3 is TGCGCCAGCCGGGAGGTATTCGAAGGGACCGGGGAGCTGTTTTTT. It codes for CASREVFEGTGELFF.

The rearrangement links TRBV9 to TRBJ2-7; 9 bases fit TRBD1. This CDR3 has 13 residues. V was pared by 4 bases and J by 12 bases, with 11 bases of the junction left unmatched. Germline CDR1 and CDR2: SGDLS and YYNGEE. DNA for the CDR3: TGTGCCAGCAGCCCCGCCACCGGGACAGGGCGGTACTTC. This encodes CASSPATGTGRYF.

The chain combines TRBV7-8 with TRBJ2-1; maybe TRBD2 (5 bases). CDR1 and CDR2 from the germline V gene are SGHVS and FQNEAQ. The CDR3 extends over 13 amino acids. Trimming removed 5 bases from V and 8 bases from J, with 13 bases in between. CDR3 sequence reads: CASSPGVRDEQFF. CDR3 in DNA: TGTGCCAGCAGCCCCGGGGTTCGGGATGAGCAGTTCTTC.

The J gene is TRBJ2-7, the V gene TRBV7-9; a weak D match, TRBD2 (5 bases). Trimming left V 5 bases short and J 5 bases short, with 13 bases between. The germline gives CDR1 SEHNR, CDR2 FQNEAQ (reference sequence). The CDR3 has 13 amino acids. The CDR3 spells CASSGSGFDEQYF. In nucleotides, the CDR3 is TGTGCCAGCAGCGGGTCGGGGTTCGACGAGCAGTACTTC.

The chain recombines TRBV7-9 with TRBJ2-3; D gene ambiguous. CDR3 size: 12 residues. Between the trimmed V and J ends, which lost 5 bases and 6 bases, there was a span of 9 bases. CDR1 is SEHNR and CDR2 is FQNEAQ in the germline V gene (reference sequence). For the CDR3, the DNA is TGTGCCAGCAGCCACCCACTTGATACGCAGTATTTT. Protein sequence: CASSHPLDTQYF.

This chain uses TRBV6-2 or TRBV6-3 with TRBJ1-5; no clear D gene. This CDR3 region has 12 residues. V was trimmed by 2 bases and J by 7 bases, leaving 6 bases between them. Germline V gene lookup returns CDR1 MNHEY and CDR2 SVGEGT. The CDR3 protein is CASSYPGQPQHF. CDR3 DNA: TGTGCCAGCAGTTACCCTGGCCAGCCCCAGCATTTT.

The chain uses TRBV30 and TRBJ1-1; 8 bases match TRBD1. The CDR3 covers 15 residues. V shed 2 bases, J shed 1 base, and the junction held 6 bases outside the gene matches. Germline-derived CDR1 and CDR2 are GTSNPN and SVGIG (reference sequence). The CDR3 region is CAWSSPDRENTEAFF. The CDR3, as DNA: TGTGCCTGGAGTTCCCCGGACAGGGAGAACACTGAAGCTTTCTTT.

The chain combines TRBV14 with TRBJ1-2, with D uncertain. V was trimmed by 0 bases and J by 1 base, leaving 3 bases between them. This CDR3 has 13 amino acids. Per the germline V gene, CDR1 is SGHDN and CDR2 is FVKESK. The CDR3 DNA sequence: TGTGCCAGCAGCCAAGACAATAACTATGGCTACACCTTC. The encoded protein is CASSQDNNYGYTF.

This chain links TRBV13 with TRBJ1-5; 7 bases fit TRBD1. From germline, CDR1 is PRHDT and CDR2 FYEKMQ (reference sequence). The CDR3 totals 12 residues. The ends lost 5 bases at V and 11 bases at J; junction bases unmatched: 6. CDR3 protein: CASSLTGQAQHF. Here the CDR3 DNA reads TGTGCCAGCAGCCTGACAGGGCAGGCCCAGCATTTT.

The CDR3 is CASSLSGTGSHEQYF. CDR3 bases: TGTGCCAGCAGCCTATCCGGGACAGGGTCCCACGAGCAGTACTTC. The chain uses TRBV13 and TRBJ2-7, with 9 bases identical to TRBD1. Germline V gene sequence: CDR1 PRHDT, CDR2 FYEKMQ (reference sequence). The trim removed 5 bases at V and 5 bases at J, leaving 10 bases unmatched. The CDR3 has 15 residues.

The chain has TRBV13 and TRBJ2-3, with D hard to call. CDR3 length: 15 residues. The V and J ends lost 5 bases and 2 bases respectively, with 14 bases between them. Germline values: CDR1 PRHDT, CDR2 FYEKMQ (reference sequence). CDR3 bases: TGTGCCAGCAGCCTGTCGGGCTTCTCCACAGATACGCAGTATTTT. It codes for CASSLSGFSTDTQYF.

The chain uses TRBV27 and TRBJ2-1; TRBD1 or TRBD2 may be the D gene (5 bases each). V lost 0 bases and J lost 6, with 9 bases in between. The CDR3 consists of 14 residues. CDR1 and CDR2 (germline): MNHEY, SMNVEV (reference sequence). The CDR3 loop reads CASSLSGTLNEQFF. The CDR3 DNA is TGTGCCAGCAGTTTATCTGGGACCCTCAATGAGCAGTTCTTC.

This clonotype has a handful of counts. This rearrangement joins TRBV30 to TRBJ2-7; no reliable D call. The V end was cut by 0 bases, the J end by 3 bases, with 3 bases between. The germline gives CDR1 GTSNPN, CDR2 SVGIG (reference sequence). CDR3 length: 11 amino acids. The DNA of the CDR3 is TGTGCCTGGAGTGTTAACTACGAGCAGTACTTC. Translation: CAWSVNYEQYF.

V usage is TRBV14 and J usage is TRBJ1-2; unclear D gene. The CDR3 has 13 amino acids. CDR1 and CDR2 (germline): SGHDN, FVKESK. Trimming removed 4 bases at V and 4 bases at J, with 10 bases between. CDR3 DNA: TGTGCCAGCAGCCTCGGCCTTAGCTATGGCTACACCTTC. Translated, it gives CASSLGLSYGYTF.

This clonotype turned up a few times. The rearrangement links TRBV7-9 to TRBJ2-1; 9 bases align to TRBD1. The CDR3 runs 17 residues. J lost 6 bases, V lost 5 bases, and 14 bases had no gene match. Germline CDR1 is SEHNR and CDR2 is FQNEAQ (reference sequence). In DNA form, the CDR3 reads TGTGCCAGCAGCCCCCGGGTAGGGACAGGGAAAATCAATGAGCAGTTCTTC. It yields the protein CASSPRVGTGKINEQFF.

The chain joins TRBV15 to TRBJ1-1, with TRBD1 as a possible D gene (6 bases). Trimming cost V 0 bases and J 5 bases, with 16 bases left between them. Germline V CDR1 and CDR2: LNHNV, YYDKDF (reference sequence). This CDR3 comprises 16 residues. CDR3 sequence reads: CATSRDHRAKRTEAFF. The CDR3 DNA follows: TGTGCCACCAGCAGAGACCACAGGGCAAAGAGGACTGAAGCTTTCTTT.